This passage covers 4 T cell receptor beta chains from one sample sequenced in a study of T-cell reconstitution after alpha-beta-depleted transplantation in children (TCRdb year 2016). This specimen's treatment or condition label, interpreted: allogeneic hematopoietic cell transplantation with graft depleted of TCRalphabeta T cells and CD19 B cells. Library method: PCR. The sample was run on an Illumina HiSeq 2500. To normalize quantification of the TCRbeta repertoire, the TCR libraries were built with molecular barcoding that relied on unique molecular identifiers. Through fastp at Q25 and MiXCR, TCRdb rebuilt clones from the public reads, retaining in-frame beta chains. Every entry covers one CDR3 protein and lists the most common genes and DNA from its rows. The sample table lists more than 200,000 distinct CDR3 sequences, about a quarter of them with a count of one. Approximately 2.5% of the sample lies in the top ten.

The starting material was PBMCs, obtained before TCRalphabeta/CD19-depleted stem cell transplant. All receptors derive from a girl aged 2 to 9 with Fanconi anemia, due to receive a stem cell transplant.

This clonotype was seen a few times. This sequence joins TRBV20-1 and TRBJ2-1; D is unclear. V was pared by 3 bases and J by 9 bases, with 9 bases between. This CDR3 spans 11 amino acids. The germline CDR1 and CDR2 sequences are DFQATT and SNEGSKA (reference sequence). The CDR3 loop is CSARNGFEQFF. CDR3 bases: TGCAGTGCTAGGAATGGGTTTGAGCAGTTCTTC.

DNA for the CDR3: TGTGCCAGCAGCTTAGGTGCAGGGCACGGGGAGCTGTTTTTT. Its protein is CASSLGAGHGELFF. V is TRBV7-6 and J is TRBJ2-2, with a tentative D call TRBD1 (5 bases). The CDR3 loop spans 14 amino acids. Trimming removed 1 base at V and 7 bases at J, with 10 bases between. Germline CDR1 and CDR2: SGHVS and FNYEAQ. The full variable domain, rest sourced from reference TRBV7-6 and TRBJ2-2, is GAGVSQSPRYKVTKRGQDVALRCDPISGHVSLYWYRQALGQGPEFLTYFNYEAQQDKSGLPNDRFSAERPEGSISTLTIQRTEQRDSAMYRCASSLGAGHGELFFGEGSRLTVL.

The gene calls are TRBV7-3 and TRBJ1-1, with D possibly matching TRBD1 (5 bases). Germline V CDR1 and CDR2: SGHTA, FQGTGA. V was pared by 5 bases and J by 3 bases, with 13 bases between. The CDR3 runs 14 residues. The CDR3 reads CASSLAGADTEAFF. The CDR3 bases are TGTGCCAGCAGCCTAGCCGGGGCGGACACTGAAGCTTTCTTT. The full variable domain, its missing parts supplied by reference TRBV7-3 and TRBJ1-1, is GAGVSQTPSNKVTEKGKYVELRCDPISGHTALYWYRQSLGQGPEFLIYFQGTGAADDSGLPNDRFFAVRPEGSVSTLKIQRTERGDSAVYLCASSLAGADTEAFFGQGTRLTVV.

This clonotype was detected only a few times. This sequence joins TRBV20-1 and TRBJ2-7; D not resolved. Trimming took off 6 bases at V and 1 base at J, with 10 bases between the two ends. The V gene's germline CDR1 is DFQATT and CDR2 SNEGSKA (reference sequence). This CDR3 is 12 amino acids long. The CDR3 sequence is CSARPPSYEQYF. The CDR3 nucleotides are TGCAGTGCCCGTCCCCCTTCCTACGAGCAGTACTTC.